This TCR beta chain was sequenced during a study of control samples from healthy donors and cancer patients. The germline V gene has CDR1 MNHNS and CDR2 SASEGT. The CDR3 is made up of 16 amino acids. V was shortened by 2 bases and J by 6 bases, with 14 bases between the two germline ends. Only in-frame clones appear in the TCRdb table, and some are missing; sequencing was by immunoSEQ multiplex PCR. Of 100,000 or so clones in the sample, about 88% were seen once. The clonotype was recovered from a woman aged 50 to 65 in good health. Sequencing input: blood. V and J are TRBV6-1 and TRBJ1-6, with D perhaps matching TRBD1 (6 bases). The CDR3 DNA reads TGTGCCAGCAGTGAAATTTCAGTCAGGGGTAATTCACCCCTCCACTTT. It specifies CASSEISVRGNSPLHF.